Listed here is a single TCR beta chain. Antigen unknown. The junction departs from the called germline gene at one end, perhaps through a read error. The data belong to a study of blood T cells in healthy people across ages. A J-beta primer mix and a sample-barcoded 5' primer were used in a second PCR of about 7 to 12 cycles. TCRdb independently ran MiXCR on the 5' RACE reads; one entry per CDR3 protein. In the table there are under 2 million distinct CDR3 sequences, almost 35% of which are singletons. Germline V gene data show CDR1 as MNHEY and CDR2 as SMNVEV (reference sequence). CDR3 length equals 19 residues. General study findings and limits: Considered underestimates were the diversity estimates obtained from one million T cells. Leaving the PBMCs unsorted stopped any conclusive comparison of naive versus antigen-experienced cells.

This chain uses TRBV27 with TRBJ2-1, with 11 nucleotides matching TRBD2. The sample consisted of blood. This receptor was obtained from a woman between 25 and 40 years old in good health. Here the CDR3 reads CASSDSGRALKSSYNEQVF. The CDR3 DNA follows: TGTGCCAGCTCCGATAGCGGGAGGGCCTTAAAGAGCTCCTACAATGAGCAGGTCTTC.